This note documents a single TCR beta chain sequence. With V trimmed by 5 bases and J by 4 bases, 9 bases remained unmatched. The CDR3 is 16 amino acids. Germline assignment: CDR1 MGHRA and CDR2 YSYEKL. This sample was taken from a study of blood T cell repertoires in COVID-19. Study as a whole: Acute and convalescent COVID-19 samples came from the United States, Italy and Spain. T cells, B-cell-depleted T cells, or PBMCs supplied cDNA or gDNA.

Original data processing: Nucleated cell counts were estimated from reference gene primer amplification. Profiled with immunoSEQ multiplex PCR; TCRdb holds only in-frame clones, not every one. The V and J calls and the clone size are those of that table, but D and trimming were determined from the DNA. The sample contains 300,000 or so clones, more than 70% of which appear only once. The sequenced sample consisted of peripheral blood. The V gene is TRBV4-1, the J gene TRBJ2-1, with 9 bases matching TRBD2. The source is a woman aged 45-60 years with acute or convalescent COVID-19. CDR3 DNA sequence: TGCGCCAGCAGCTCCGTTCTAGCGGGATTGTACAATGAGCAGTTCTTC. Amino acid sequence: CASSSVLAGLYNEQFF.